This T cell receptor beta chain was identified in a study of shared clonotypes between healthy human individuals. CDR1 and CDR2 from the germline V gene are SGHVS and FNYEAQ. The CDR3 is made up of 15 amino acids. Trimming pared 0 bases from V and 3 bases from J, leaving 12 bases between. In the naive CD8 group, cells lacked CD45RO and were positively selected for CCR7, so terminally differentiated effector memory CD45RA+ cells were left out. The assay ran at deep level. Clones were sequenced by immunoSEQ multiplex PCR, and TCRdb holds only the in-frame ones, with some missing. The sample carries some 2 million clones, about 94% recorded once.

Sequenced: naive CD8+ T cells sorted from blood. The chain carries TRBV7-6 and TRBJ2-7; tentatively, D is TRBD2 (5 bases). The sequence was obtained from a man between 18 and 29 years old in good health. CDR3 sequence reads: CASSLAGGVGYEQYF. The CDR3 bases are TGTGCCAGCAGCTTAGCCGGAGGAGTGGGCTACGAGCAGTACTTC.